These 19 T cell receptor beta chains were all obtained from the same sample, sequenced in a study of control samples from healthy donors and cancer patients (dated by TCRdb to the early 2020s). Libraries were made using the immunoSEQ multiplex PCR assay. TCRdb's version of the immuneACCESS table is confined to in-frame rearrangements and falls short of the full clone set. An unresolved V gene accounts for under half of the shortfall where checked; the remainder is of unknown origin. This sample lists about 190,000 clones; around 93% were detected once. The ten largest account for 1.5% to 2% of the sample. The sample comprised blood. The receptors were sampled from a man younger than 40 in good health.

This clone was found once. The V call is TRBV24-1, the J call TRBJ2-3; the match to TRBD1 covers 9 bases. Germline V CDR1 and CDR2: KGHDR, SFDVKD. J was trimmed by 0 bases and V by 4 bases; bases with no gene match: 10. The CDR3 covers 18 residues. The CDR3 sequence is CATSDNTGTGSSTDTQYF. CDR3 bases: TGTGCCACCAGTGACAATACCGGGACAGGGAGTAGCACAGATACGCAGTATTTT.

The chain has TRBV5-6 and TRBJ1-3; 10 bases line up with TRBD1. The CDR3 extends over 11 amino acids. Trimming at V came to 3 bases and at J to 15 bases, leaving 3 bases not matched to a gene. Germline CDR1 SGHDT, CDR2 YYEEEE. The CDR3 DNA reads as TGTGCCAGCAGCTACGGGACAGGGGAATATTTT. Protein product: CASSYGTGEYF.

The J gene is TRBJ1-4, the V gene TRBV7-2, with 8 positions matching TRBD1. Unmatched junction bases numbered 15, after V lost 2 bases and J lost 10 bases. The CDR3 sequence is 17 residues long. Germline-derived CDR1 and CDR2 are SGHTA and FQGNSA. The CDR3 sequence: CASSLQTGTGRSGKLFF. CDR3 coding DNA: TGTGCCAGCAGCTTACAGACTGGGACAGGACGGTCGGGAAAACTGTTTTTT.

The genes are TRBV4-1 and TRBJ1-2, with D possibly being TRBD1 (6 bases). Deletions cut 0 bases from V and 3 bases from J, with 14 bases between. The CDR3 extends over 16 amino acids. The V gene's germline CDR1 is MGHRA and CDR2 YSYEKL. Here the CDR3 DNA reads TGCGCCAGCAGCCAAGAGGGGGGCTACAAGGACTATGGCTACACCTTC. Its translation: CASSQEGGYKDYGYTF.

The gene calls are TRBV12-3 or TRBV12-4 and TRBJ2-4, with 8 bases fitting TRBD2. CDR3 length: 13 amino acids. With V trimmed by 11 bases and J by 7 bases, 10 bases remained unmatched. CDR3 DNA sequence: TGTGCCTTTCAGGCCGGGGGGGCCAACATTCAGTACTTC. Translation gives CAFQAGGANIQYF.

The chain carries TRBV2 and TRBJ1-6; TRBD1 is a possible D gene (6 bases). V was clipped by 3 bases and J by 4 bases, with 13 bases between them. Per germline, CDR1 SNHLY and CDR2 FYNNEI. The CDR3 has 16 amino acids. The CDR3 sequence: CASSERQATYNSPLHF. The CDR3 DNA sequence: TGTGCCAGCAGTGAGAGACAGGCTACTTATAATTCACCCCTCCACTTT.

The rearrangement joins TRBV7-2 to TRBJ2-7; 8 positions agree with TRBD2. The V segment lost 5 bases and the J segment 0 bases; nucleotides outside the gene matches: 6. Looked up from germline, CDR1 is SGHTA and CDR2 is FQGNSA. The CDR3 totals 15 residues. The CDR3 coding sequence is TGTGCCAGCAGCAAGACTAGCGCGAGCTCCTACGAGCAGTACTTC. This translates into CASSKTSASSYEQYF. Using reference TRBV7-2 and TRBJ2-7 for the parts outside the CDR3, the full variable domain is GAGVSQSPSNKVTEKGKDVELRCDPISGHTALYWYRQSLGQGLEFLIYFQGNSAPDKSGLPSDRFSAERTGGSVSTLTIQRTQQEDSAVYLCASSKTSASSYEQYFGPGTRLTVT.

The chain joins TRBV3-1 (or the pseudogene TRBV3-2) to TRBJ2-2; 12 bases match TRBD2. This CDR3 is 18 amino acids long. The germline gives CDR1 LGHDT, CDR2 YNNKEL (reference sequence). The V segment lost 0 bases and the J segment 6 bases; nucleotides outside the gene matches: 8. CDR3 in amino acids: CASSQDRRGLAGAGELFF. The CDR3 nucleotides read TGTGCCAGCAGCCAAGATAGACGGGGACTAGCGGGCGCCGGGGAGCTGTTTTTT.

The chain has TRBV19 and TRBJ1-5, with TRBD1 matching 8 bases. Germline-derived CDR1 and CDR2 are LNHDA and SQIVND (reference sequence). V trimming: 10 bases; J trimming: 3 bases; junction bases outside the gene matches: 11. This CDR3 region has 15 residues. The CDR3 coding sequence is TGTGCCACCTCACCCCCGACAGGGGTCAATCAGCCCCAGCATTTT. Its translation: CATSPPTGVNQPQHF.

The genes are TRBV29-1 and TRBJ1-2; TRBD1 matches 7 bases. From germline, CDR1 is SQVTM and CDR2 ANQGSEA. V gave up 2 bases and J gave up 4 bases; unmatched junction bases: 4. The CDR3 loop spans 13 amino acids. CDR3 sequence reads: CSVENRGSYGYTF. The CDR3 DNA reads TGCAGCGTTGAAAACAGGGGTTCCTATGGCTACACCTTC.

This chain links TRBV9 with TRBJ2-1; 14 bases fit TRBD2. The length of the CDR3 is 15 residues. Germline loops: CDR1 SGDLS, CDR2 YYNGEE. J lost 8 bases, V lost 3 bases, and 4 bases had no gene match. The chain's CDR3 is CASSATSGGAYEQFF. Here the CDR3 DNA reads TGTGCCAGCAGCGCGACTAGCGGGGGGGCATATGAGCAGTTCTTC.

This rearrangement joins TRBV4-1 to TRBJ1-3, with TRBD1 matching over 9 bases. The CDR3 is 15 amino acids. The J segment lost 4 bases and the V segment lost 4 bases, leaving 5 bases of the junction unmatched. Germline-derived CDR1 and CDR2 are MGHRA and YSYEKL. The CDR3 nucleotides read TGCGCCAGCAGCCGGGACAGGGTGCAAGGAAACACCATATATTTT. It encodes CASSRDRVQGNTIYF.

The chain recombines TRBV4-1 with TRBJ1-2; tentatively, D is TRBD1 (5 bases). CDR1 and CDR2 (germline): MGHRA, YSYEKL. The CDR3 totals 16 residues. V was pared by 0 bases and J by 7 bases, with 18 bases between. CDR3 nucleotides: TGCGCCAGCAGCCAAGATGTCGCAGGGTATAGGTCTGGCTACACCTTC. This gives the protein CASSQDVAGYRSGYTF.

The chain recombines TRBV10-3 with TRBJ1-2; the match to TRBD1 covers 11 bases. J was trimmed by 6 bases and V by 7 bases; bases with no gene match: 4. CDR3 length: 13 residues. CDR1 is ENHRY, CDR2 SYGVKD, per germline. The CDR3 is CAINLGQGDGYTF. In nucleotides, the CDR3 is TGTGCCATCAACTTGGGACAGGGGGATGGCTACACCTTC.

The CDR3 nucleotides are TGTGCCTGGAGTGGCTGGGGGACCGACACCGGGGAGCTGTTTTTT. Translation: CAWSGWGTDTGELFF. The V gene is TRBV30, the J gene TRBJ2-2; D possibly matches TRBD1 or TRBD2 (5 bases each). The V gene's germline CDR1 is GTSNPN and CDR2 SVGIG (reference sequence). CDR3 size: 15 residues. Trimming cost V 1 base and J 3 bases, with 12 bases left between them.

The chain recombines TRBV5-1 with TRBJ1-4; 8 positions match TRBD1. The V and J ends lost 2 bases and 5 bases, in that order; junction bases with no gene match: 2. This CDR3 comprises 14 residues. CDR1 and CDR2 from the germline V gene are SGHRS and YFSETQ. The chain's CDR3 is CASSFRTGNEKLFF. The CDR3 coding sequence is TGCGCCAGCAGCTTCCGGACAGGGAATGAAAAACTGTTTTTT.

The chain links TRBV19 to TRBJ1-6; D not certain. V was trimmed by 3 bases and J by 6 bases, leaving 6 bases between them. CDR1 and CDR2 from the germline V gene are LNHDA and SQIVND (reference sequence). The CDR3 is 13 amino acids. The CDR3 DNA sequence: TGTGCCAGTAGTATCGGGGTTAATTCACCCCTCCACTTT. This encodes CASSIGVNSPLHF.

The rearrangement joins TRBV10-3 to TRBJ1-6; perhaps TRBD1 as D (5 bases). Trimming cost V 7 bases and J 8 bases, with 18 bases left between them. The CDR3 length is 15 residues. Looked up from germline, CDR1 is ENHRY and CDR2 is SYGVKD. CDR3 sequence: CAIKGPGRDDSPLHF. The CDR3 region has the DNA TGTGCCATCAAGGGGCCGGGCAGGGACGATTCACCCCTCCACTTT.

This clone has just one count. This chain links TRBV29-1 with TRBJ1-4, with TRBD1 matching 9 bases. The CDR3 is 15 amino acids. After removal of 0 bases from V and 8 bases from J, the junction contained 7 bases not matched to a gene. The germline gives CDR1 SQVTM, CDR2 ANQGSEA. DNA of the CDR3: TGCAGCGTTGAAGATCTGGACAGGGGAGGCGAAAAACTGTTTTTT. Residues: CSVEDLDRGGEKLFF.